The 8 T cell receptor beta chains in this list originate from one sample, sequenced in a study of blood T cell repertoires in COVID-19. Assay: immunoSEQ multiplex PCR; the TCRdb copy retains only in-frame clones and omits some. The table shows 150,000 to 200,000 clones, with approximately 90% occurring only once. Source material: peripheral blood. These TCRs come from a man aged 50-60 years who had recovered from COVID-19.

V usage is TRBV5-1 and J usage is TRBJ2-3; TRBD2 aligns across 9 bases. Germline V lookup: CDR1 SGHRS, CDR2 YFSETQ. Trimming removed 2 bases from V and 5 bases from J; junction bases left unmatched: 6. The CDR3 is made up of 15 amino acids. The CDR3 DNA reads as TGCGCCAGCAGCTTTGAGCGGGGGGCTGTAGATACGCAGTATTTT. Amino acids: CASSFERGAVDTQYF. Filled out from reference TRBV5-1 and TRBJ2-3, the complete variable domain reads KAGVTQTPRYLIKTRGQQVTLSCSPISGHRSVSWYQQTPGQGLQFLFEYFSETQRNKGNFPGRFSGRQFSNSRSEMNVSTLELGDSALYLCASSFERGAVDTQYFGPGTRLTVL.

CDR3 nucleotide sequence: TGTGCCAGCAGTTTGGTAGGGGGGGATGGCTACACCTTC. It is translated as CASSLVGGDGYTF. This chain joins TRBV27 and TRBJ1-2; maybe TRBD1 (6 bases). The germline gives CDR1 MNHEY, CDR2 SMNVEV (reference sequence). Trimming cost V 3 bases and J 6 bases, with 11 bases left between them. This CDR3 region has 13 residues.

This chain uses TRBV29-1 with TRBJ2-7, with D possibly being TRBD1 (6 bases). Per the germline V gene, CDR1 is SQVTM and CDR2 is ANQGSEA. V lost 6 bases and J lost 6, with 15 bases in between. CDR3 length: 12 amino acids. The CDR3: CSVTGTRLEQYF. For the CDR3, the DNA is TGCAGCGTCACAGGGACGAGACTCGAGCAGTACTTC.

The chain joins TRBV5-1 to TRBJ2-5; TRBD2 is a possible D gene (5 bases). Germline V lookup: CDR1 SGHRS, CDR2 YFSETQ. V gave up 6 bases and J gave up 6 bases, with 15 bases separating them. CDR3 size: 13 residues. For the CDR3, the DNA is TGCGCCAGCACCGTCGAGGGAAAAAAGACCCAGTACTTC. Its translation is CASTVEGKKTQYF.

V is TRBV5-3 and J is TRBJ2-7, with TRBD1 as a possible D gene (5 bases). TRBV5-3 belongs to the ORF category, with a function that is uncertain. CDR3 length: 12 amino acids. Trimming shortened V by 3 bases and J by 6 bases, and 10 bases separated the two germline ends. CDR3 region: CARSSQGTEQYF. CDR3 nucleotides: TGTGCCAGAAGCTCCCAGGGAACCGAGCAGTACTTC.

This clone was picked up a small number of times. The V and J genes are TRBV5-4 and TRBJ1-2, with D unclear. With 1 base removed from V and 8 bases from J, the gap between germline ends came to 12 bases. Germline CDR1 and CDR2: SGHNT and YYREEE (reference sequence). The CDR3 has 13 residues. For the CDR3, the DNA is TGTGCCAGCAGCTTGATAGGGCCGGGAGGCTACACCTTC. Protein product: CASSLIGPGGYTF.

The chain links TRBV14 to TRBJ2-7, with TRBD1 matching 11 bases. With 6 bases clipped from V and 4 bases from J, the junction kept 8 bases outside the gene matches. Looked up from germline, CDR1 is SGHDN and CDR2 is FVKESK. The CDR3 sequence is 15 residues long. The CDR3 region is CASSPRTGGGYEQYF. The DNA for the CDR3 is TGTGCCAGCAGTCCCAGGACAGGGGGCGGGTACGAGCAGTACTTC.

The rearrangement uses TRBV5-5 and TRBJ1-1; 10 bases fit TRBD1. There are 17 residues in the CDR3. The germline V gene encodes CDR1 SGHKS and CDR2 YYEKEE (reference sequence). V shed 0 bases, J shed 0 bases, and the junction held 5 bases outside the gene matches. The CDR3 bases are TGTGCCAGCAGCTTGGTAGGGACAGGGGCCGTGAACACTGAAGCTTTCTTT. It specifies CASSLVGTGAVNTEAFF. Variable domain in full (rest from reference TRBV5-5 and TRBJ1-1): DAGVTQSPTHLIKTRGQQVTLRCSPISGHKSVSWYQQVLGQGPQFIFQYYEKEERGRGNFPDRFSARQFPNYSSELNVNALLLGDSALYLCASSLVGTGAVNTEAFFGQGTRLTVV.